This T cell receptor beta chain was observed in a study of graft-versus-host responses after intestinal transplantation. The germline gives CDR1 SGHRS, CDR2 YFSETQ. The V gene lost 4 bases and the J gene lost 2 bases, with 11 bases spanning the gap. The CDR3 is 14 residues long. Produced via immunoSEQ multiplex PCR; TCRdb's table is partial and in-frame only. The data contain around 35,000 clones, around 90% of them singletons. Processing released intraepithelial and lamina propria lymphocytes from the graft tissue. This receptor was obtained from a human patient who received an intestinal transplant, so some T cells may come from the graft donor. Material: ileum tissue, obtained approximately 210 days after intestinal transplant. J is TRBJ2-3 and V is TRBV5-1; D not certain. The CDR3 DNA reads TGCGCCAGCAGCCCGGATGGAGCCACAGATACGCAGTATTTT. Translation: CASSPDGATDTQYF. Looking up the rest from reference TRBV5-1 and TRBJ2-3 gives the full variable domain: KAGVTQTPRYLIKTRGQQVTLSCSPISGHRSVSWYQQTPGQGLQFLFEYFSETQRNKGNFPGRFSGRQFSNSRSEMNVSTLELGDSALYLCASSPDGATDTQYFGPGTRLTVL.